The present TCR beta chain was sequenced within a study of control samples from healthy donors and cancer patients. Germline V gene data show CDR1 as SQVTM and CDR2 as ANQGSEA. The CDR3 consists of 10 residues. V was clipped by 4 bases and J by 7 bases, with 4 bases between them. Comments on this clone: Distinct nucleotide sequences in the sample also encode this CDR3.

Some clones are missing from TCRdb's copy, which holds only in-frame ones; the method was immunoSEQ multiplex PCR. The data hold 150,000 or so clones, with roughly 93% observed a single time. The chain carries TRBV29-1 and TRBJ2-2, with D unresolved. Source material: blood. The sequence came from a man aged 18 to 35 in good health. In DNA, the CDR3 is TGCAGCGTTGTTAGCGGGGAGCTGTTTTTT. Protein: CSVVSGELFF.